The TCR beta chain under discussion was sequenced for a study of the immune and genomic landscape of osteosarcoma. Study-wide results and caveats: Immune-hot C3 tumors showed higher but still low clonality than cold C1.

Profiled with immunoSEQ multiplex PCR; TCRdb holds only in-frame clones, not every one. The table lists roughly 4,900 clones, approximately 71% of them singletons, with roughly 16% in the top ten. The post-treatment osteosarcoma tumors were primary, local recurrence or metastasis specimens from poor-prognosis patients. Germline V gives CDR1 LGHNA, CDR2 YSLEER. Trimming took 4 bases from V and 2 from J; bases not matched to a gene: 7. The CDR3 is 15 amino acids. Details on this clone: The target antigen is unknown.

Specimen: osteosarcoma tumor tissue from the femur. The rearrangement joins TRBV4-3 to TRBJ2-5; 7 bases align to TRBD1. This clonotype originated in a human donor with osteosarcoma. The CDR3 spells CASSRSWGQQETQYF. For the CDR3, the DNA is TGCGCCAGCAGCCGTTCATGGGGACAGCAAGAGACCCAGTACTTC.